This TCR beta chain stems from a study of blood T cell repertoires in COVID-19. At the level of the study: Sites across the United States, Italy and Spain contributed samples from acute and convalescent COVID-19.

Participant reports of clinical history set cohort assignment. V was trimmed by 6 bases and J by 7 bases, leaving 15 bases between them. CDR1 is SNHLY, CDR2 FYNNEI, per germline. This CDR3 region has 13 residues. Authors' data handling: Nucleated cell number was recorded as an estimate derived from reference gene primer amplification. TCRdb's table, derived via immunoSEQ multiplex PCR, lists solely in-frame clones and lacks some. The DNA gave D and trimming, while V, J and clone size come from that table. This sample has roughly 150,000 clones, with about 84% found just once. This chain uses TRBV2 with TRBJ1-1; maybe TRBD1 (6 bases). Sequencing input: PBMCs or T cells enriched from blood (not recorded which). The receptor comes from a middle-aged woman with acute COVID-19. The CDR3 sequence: CASSLDRNREAFF. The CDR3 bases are TGTGCCAGCAGCCTCGACAGGAACCGTGAAGCTTTCTTT.